One TCR beta chain is described in this entry. The antigen is undetermined. This sample was included in a study of vaccination effects on CD4 cells after COVID-19. Overall study context: Over 1.5 million PBMC per well were cultured with around 10 IU/ml IL-2 and roughly 10 ug/ml peptides.

CD4+ T cells were isolated after 10 days of culture. CDR1 and CDR2 from the germline V gene are MNHEY and SMNVEV (reference sequence). The CDR3 spans 14 residues. With 5 bases clipped from V and 8 bases from J, the junction kept 8 bases outside the gene matches. The assay was immunoSEQ multiplex PCR, and TCRdb's table has in-frame clones only and misses some. This sample has 45,000 to 60,000 clones, with 70% to 80% found just once. Study-level results: Cross-reaction with common cold coronaviruses was seen in only 1 of 255 vaccine-induced clones from healthy vaccinees.

This sequence joins TRBV27 and TRBJ1-4; TRBD1 aligns across 7 bases. This TCR derives from a human donor who received a COVID-19 vaccine. This material consisted of CD4+ T cells from PBMCs cultured without peptide, taken before COVID-19 vaccination. The CDR3 loop is CASSGTGEGEKLFF. CDR3 DNA sequence: TGTGCCAGCAGTGGAACAGGGGAAGGAGAAAAACTGTTTTTT.